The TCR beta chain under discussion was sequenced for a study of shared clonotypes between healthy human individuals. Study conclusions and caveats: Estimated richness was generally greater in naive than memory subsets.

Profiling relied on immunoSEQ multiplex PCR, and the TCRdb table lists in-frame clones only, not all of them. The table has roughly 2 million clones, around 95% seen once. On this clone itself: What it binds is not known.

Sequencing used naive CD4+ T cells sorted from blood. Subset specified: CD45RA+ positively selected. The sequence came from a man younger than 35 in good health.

The CDR3 DNA sequence: TGTGCCAGTTCCTTTGCTAGGAGGAGGGATACGCAGTATTTT. This sequence encodes CASSFARRRDTQYF. V gene TRBV19 combines with J gene TRBJ2-3, with TRBD2 as a possible D gene (5 bases). CDR1 is LNHDA, CDR2 SQIVND, per germline (reference sequence). This CDR3 region has 14 residues. The V and J ends lost 8 bases and 6 bases respectively, with 18 bases between them.